This T cell receptor beta chain was profiled in a study of blood T cell repertoires in COVID-19. Study summary: The United States, Italy and Spain supplied acute and convalescent COVID-19 samples. T cells, B-cell-depleted T cells, or PBMCs provided the cDNA or gDNA that served as material.

The V gene's germline CDR1 is KGHSH and CDR2 LQKENI. The CDR3 runs 15 residues. V shed 2 bases and J shed 5 bases, with 12 bases lying between them. Authors' data handling: The assay estimated nucleated cells by amplifying reference gene primers. The repertoire was sequenced with immunoSEQ multiplex PCR; TCRdb's copy has only in-frame clones and lacks some. V and J calls plus clone size are reproduced from that table; the DNA served to infer D and trimming. The data show some 80,000 clones, with around 80% seen just once and 20% to 25% held by the top ten. The specimen was peripheral blood. The rearrangement uses TRBV18 and TRBJ2-2; D perhaps matches TRBD2 (5 bases). The clonotype comes from a woman aged 45-60 years with acute or convalescent COVID-19. The CDR3 region has the DNA TGTGCCAGCTCACCAGACTGGACGGGGACCGGGGAGCTGTTTTTT. Residues: CASSPDWTGTGELFF.